This T cell receptor beta chain was sequenced in a study of T cell responses to AZD1222 COVID-19 vaccine. Remarks on this clone: Its specificity is not known.

Trimming stripped 6 bases from V and 7 bases from J, with 19 bases between. This CDR3 spans 15 amino acids. Germline-derived CDR1 and CDR2 are MNHEY and SVGAGI. Notes on the study in general: The donor group comprised mostly white British people and more females; the analysis possibly underestimated clonal diversity.

Sequenced by immunoSEQ multiplex PCR; TCRdb stores in-frame clones only, minus some. The table lists some 97,000 clones, roughly nine tenths of them singletons, with roughly 1.8% in the top ten. The sequences come from peripheral blood, collected on day 0 of AZD1222 vaccination. The V call is TRBV6-5, the J call TRBJ1-5; D perhaps matches TRBD1 (6 bases). This sequence originates from an adult in good health. The CDR3: CASSRDGGGGQPQHF. CDR3 DNA sequence: TGTGCCAGCAGCCGCGATGGGGGCGGGGGACAGCCCCAGCATTTT.